These 5 T cell receptor beta chains were all obtained from the same sample, sequenced in a study of human T cells and chemical hapten exposure. Each CDR3 protein is one row after TCRdb ran MiXCR on the RACE reads. The data contain approximately 82,000 distinct CDR3 sequences, around 7% of them seen just once; the ten biggest clones take up 1% to 1.5%. The time point is: patch test 2, 6 weeks after DPC sensitization. Treatment described: therapeutic diphenylcyclopropenone sensitization with weekly scalp DPC. The sample in question was whole blood, obtained in connection with sensitization to the hapten diphenylcyclopropenone (DPC). All receptors come from a woman aged 25-40 years with alopecia areata. Some clones in this sample may be carry-over from other donors' samples.

This clonotype was counted at least ten times. The chain has TRBV2 and TRBJ1-2; D unclear. V was trimmed by 2 bases and J by 11 bases, leaving 9 bases between them. Germline CDR1 is SNHLY and CDR2 is FYNNEI. The CDR3 has 11 residues. Here the CDR3 DNA reads TGTGCCAGCAGTGAAAGGAGTCTTTACACCTTC. Translating it yields CASSERSLYTF.

Written as DNA, the CDR3 is TGTGCCAGCAGCCCCCAGGGGATTCCCAACACTGAAGCTTTCTTT. It yields the protein CASSPQGIPNTEAFF. The V and J genes are TRBV2 and TRBJ1-1; D is possibly TRBD1 (6 bases). The CDR3 runs to 15 residues. Trimming pared 6 bases from V and 2 bases from J, leaving 16 bases between. Germline CDR1 SNHLY, CDR2 FYNNEI.

The chain carries TRBV12-3 or TRBV12-4 and TRBJ2-2; D is possibly TRBD1 or TRBD2 (5 bases each). V shed 2 bases and J shed 6 bases, with 22 bases lying between them. The CDR3 runs 18 residues. The CDR3 nucleotides read TGTGCCAGCAGTTTATGGGGGTTTCGTAGCACGCGTCCCGGGGAGCTGTTTTTT. Amino acids: CASSLWGFRSTRPGELFF.

Ten or more counts support this clonotype. The chain couples TRBV7-8 to TRBJ2-1, with D hard to call. CDR1 and CDR2 (germline): SGHVS, FQNEAQ. Trimming took 8 bases from V and 5 from J, leaving 25 bases between them. The CDR3 totals 17 residues. The CDR3 nucleotides read TGTGCCAGCGATCGACGGACCGGACCATTATTACACAATGAGCAGTTCTTC. Encoded protein: CASDRRTGPLLHNEQFF.

In this sample, this clonotype turned up a few times. The chain couples TRBV5-1 to TRBJ2-7; D possibly corresponds to TRBD1 (7 bases). V lost 3 bases and J 2 bases, leaving 12 bases between the germline ends. The germline V gene encodes CDR1 SGHRS and CDR2 YFSETQ. The CDR3 has 14 residues. As DNA, the CDR3 is TGCGCCAGCAGCTACGGCGGGACAGCCTACGAGCAGTACTTC. It codes for CASSYGGTAYEQYF.